The 29 T cell receptor beta chains given below trace back to one sample, sequenced in a study of blood T cell repertoires in COVID-19. Here immunoSEQ multiplex PCR was the method, and the copy in TCRdb shows in-frame clones only, minus some. The profile covers about 240,000 clones, with more than 75% appearing a single time and approximately 8% taken by the ten largest. The sequenced sample was peripheral blood. The source is a woman over 75 with COVID-19, enrolled during active disease.

The rearrangement joins TRBV10-2 to TRBJ2-1; the match to TRBD2 covers 7 bases. CDR3 length: 17 amino acids. V shed 8 bases, J shed 3 bases, and the junction held 16 bases outside the gene matches. Germline CDR1 WSHSY, CDR2 SAAADI. CDR3 amino acids: CASGDSSSQRDYNEQFF. CDR3 DNA sequence: TGCGCCAGCGGGGATAGTAGTAGTCAGCGGGACTACAATGAGCAGTTCTTC.

This clone has just a few counts. V is TRBV7-9 and J is TRBJ1-1; no clear D. Germline V gives CDR1 SEHNR, CDR2 FQNEAQ (reference sequence). The V end was cut by 5 bases, the J end by 2 bases, with 9 bases between. The CDR3 is made up of 13 amino acids. The CDR3 sequence: CASSHRDNTEAFF. For the CDR3, the DNA is TGTGCCAGCAGCCACCGGGATAACACTGAAGCTTTCTTT. Variable domain in full (rest from reference TRBV7-9 and TRBJ1-1): DTGVSQNPRHKITKRGQNVTFRCDPISEHNRLYWYRQTLGQGPEFLTYFQNEAQLEKSRLLSDRFSAERPKGSFSTLEIQRTEQGDSAMYLCASSHRDNTEAFFGQGTRLTVV.

With respect to this clone: Mismatch with germline at one junction end may stem from a read error. V and J are TRBV3-1 (or the pseudogene TRBV3-2) and TRBJ2-7; D is ambiguous. This CDR3 region has 11 residues. Germline lookup yields CDR1 LGHDT and CDR2 YNNKEL (reference sequence). This chain's CDR3 is CASSQGGAVSF. CDR3 coding DNA: TGTGCCAGCAGCCAAGGAGGAGCCGTGAGCTTC.

The gene calls are TRBV6-5 and TRBJ1-1, with a weak D call TRBD1 (6 bases). V gave up 6 bases and J gave up 12 bases, with 20 bases separating them. The germline V gene has CDR1 MNHEY and CDR2 SVGAGI. CDR3 length equals 13 residues. DNA of the CDR3: TGTGCCAGCAGCAAACTGGAGGGGGGGAGCTCTTTCTTT. Amino acid sequence: CASSKLEGGSSFF.

V and J are TRBV29-1 and TRBJ1-2; D is unclear. V lost 7 bases and J lost 0, with 6 bases in between. CDR1 and CDR2 from the germline V gene are SQVTM and ANQGSEA. This CDR3 region has 11 residues. The CDR3 spells CSERTNYGYTF. CDR3 nucleotide sequence: TGCAGCGAGCGGACTAACTATGGCTACACCTTC. The variable domain in full, with the rest retrieved from reference TRBV29-1 and TRBJ1-2, is SAVISQKPSRDICQRGTSLTIQCQVDSQVTMMFWYRQQPGQSLTLIATANQGSEATYESGFVIDKFPISRPNLTFSTLTVSNMSPEDSSIYLCSERTNYGYTFGSGTRLTVV.

About this clone itself: The same CDR3 is also encoded by other DNA sequences in this sample. CDR3 amino acids: CASSLSGYGYTF. CDR3 DNA: TGTGCCAGCAGTTTATCGGGTTATGGCTACACCTTC. V usage is TRBV28 and J usage is TRBJ1-2; unclear D gene. The CDR3 is 12 amino acids. The ends were cut back, 1 base at V and 5 bases at J, with 5 bases in the middle. Germline V gene sequence: CDR1 MDHEN, CDR2 SYDVKM.

The chain combines TRBV30 with TRBJ2-7; 10 positions match TRBD2. This CDR3 comprises 15 residues. Germline values: CDR1 GTSNPN, CDR2 SVGIG (reference sequence). V was clipped by 0 bases and J by 6 bases; unmatched bases: 8. The CDR3 sequence: CAWSVKAGGPTEQYF. For the CDR3, the DNA is TGTGCCTGGAGTGTAAAAGCGGGGGGGCCAACCGAGCAGTACTTC. Based on the CDR3 plus reference TRBV30 and TRBJ2-7, the full variable domain is SQTIHQWPATLVQPVGSPLSLECTVEGTSNPNLYWYRQAAGRGLQLLFYSVGIGQISSEVPQNLSASRPQDRQFILSSKKLLLSDSGFYLCAWSVKAGGPTEQYFGPGTRLTVT.

The chain combines TRBV27 with TRBJ1-6; maybe TRBD1 (5 bases). With 6 bases removed from V and 9 bases from J, the gap between germline ends came to 15 bases. The CDR3 runs 14 residues. CDR1 is MNHEY and CDR2 is SMNVEV in the germline V gene (reference sequence). CDR3 in DNA: TGTGCCAGCAGCAGGGAAATGCTTTTTTCACCCCTCCACTTT. Protein sequence: CASSREMLFSPLHF.

This sequence joins TRBV28 and TRBJ2-7; 10 bases are shared with TRBD2. This CDR3 spans 16 amino acids. Per germline, CDR1 MDHEN and CDR2 SYDVKM. V shed 6 bases, J shed 2 bases, and the junction held 10 bases outside the gene matches. In DNA form, the CDR3 reads TGTGCCAGCAGGCCTCCGGGACTAGCGAGCGCCTACGAGCAGTACTTC. This codes for CASRPPGLASAYEQYF.

This clone was seen a few times. J is TRBJ1-3 and V is TRBV6-5, with D possibly being TRBD1 (6 bases). The CDR3 is made up of 14 amino acids. Trimming took off 0 bases at V and 9 bases at J, with 12 bases between the two ends. Germline V gene sequence: CDR1 MNHEY, CDR2 SVGAGI. The CDR3, as DNA: TGTGCCAGCAGTTACTCGACAGAGGGGGTCACCATATATTTT. Protein: CASSYSTEGVTIYF.

The chain carries TRBV5-8 and TRBJ1-2, with TRBD1 matching 10 bases. Germline V gene data show CDR1 as SGHTS and CDR2 as YDEGEE. V lost 2 bases to trimming and J lost 7 bases; unmatched junction nucleotides: 5. CDR3 length: 14 amino acids. CDR3 nucleotide sequence: TGTGCCAGCAGCTTCGGGACAGGGGTGGGTGGCTACACCTTC. Protein: CASSFGTGVGGYTF.

To note about this clone: Other DNA sequences from this sample encode an identical CDR3 as well. This rearrangement joins TRBV15 to TRBJ2-5, with D uncertain. The ends were cut back, 0 bases at V and 4 bases at J, with 3 bases in the middle. The CDR3 has 12 residues. Germline CDR1 and CDR2: LNHNV and YYDKDF (reference sequence). CDR3 amino acids: CATSRDRETQYF. CDR3 DNA: TGTGCCACCAGCAGAGATCGAGAGACCCAGTACTTC.

V gene TRBV6-6 combines with J gene TRBJ1-2; no clear D. Trimming cost V 6 bases and J 8 bases, with 13 bases left between them. CDR1 is MNHNY and CDR2 is SVGAGI in the germline V gene (reference sequence). The CDR3 contains 12 residues. The CDR3 loop is CASSPTERGYTF. The CDR3 DNA reads TGTGCCAGCAGCCCGACTGAAAGGGGCTACACCTTC.

In this sample, this clone turned up a few times. The chain recombines TRBV2 with TRBJ1-2; TRBD1 is a possible D gene (6 bases). Looked up from germline, CDR1 is SNHLY and CDR2 is FYNNEI. The CDR3 runs 13 residues. V dropped 6 bases and J dropped 2 bases, with 10 bases sitting between them. The CDR3 DNA sequence: TGTGCCAGCAGGGACAGCCTAAACTATGGCTACACCTTC. Its translation: CASRDSLNYGYTF.

There are a few counts of this clone. V is TRBV19 and J is TRBJ2-3; 13 nucleotides match TRBD2. Germline V gene sequence: CDR1 LNHDA, CDR2 SQIVND (reference sequence). The trim removed 5 bases at V and 0 bases at J, leaving 11 bases unmatched. This CDR3 contains 19 residues. The CDR3 bases are TGTGCCAGTAGTGTCCGACTAGCGGGAGGTCCCACTAGCACAGATACGCAGTATTTT. Amino acids: CASSVRLAGGPTSTDTQYF.

The J gene is TRBJ1-1, the V gene TRBV21-1. TRBV21-1 is assigned pseudogene status. This CDR3 region has 12 residues. The CDR3 nucleotides are TGTGCCAGCACCTCGGTGAACACTGAAGCTTTCTTT. Translated: CASTSVNTEAFF.

The V call is TRBV20-1, the J call TRBJ1-5, with 7 nucleotides matching TRBD1. Unmatched junction bases numbered 11, after V lost 6 bases and J lost 3 bases. The CDR3 is made up of 15 amino acids. CDR1 is DFQATT, CDR2 SNEGSKA, per germline (reference sequence). The CDR3 region is CSASETGSFNQPQHF. DNA for the CDR3: TGCAGTGCCAGTGAGACAGGGTCTTTCAATCAGCCCCAGCATTTT.

This chain joins TRBV5-1 and TRBJ1-2; 8 nucleotides line up with TRBD1. This CDR3 has 15 residues. V lost 4 bases, J lost 4 bases, and 9 bases stayed unmatched. Germline values: CDR1 SGHRS, CDR2 YFSETQ. The CDR3 sequence: CASSPRQGQSYGYTF. In nucleotides, the CDR3 is TGCGCCAGCAGCCCTAGACAGGGGCAATCCTATGGCTACACCTTC.

The chain is built from TRBV28 and TRBJ2-1, with 12 bases lining up with TRBD2. This CDR3 is built from 13 residues. CDR1 and CDR2 from the germline V gene are MDHEN and SYDVKM. After removal of 4 bases from V and 10 bases from J, the junction contained 2 bases not matched to a gene. The CDR3 loop is CASSSGLAGEQFF. The CDR3 nucleotides read TGTGCCAGCAGTTCAGGACTAGCGGGGGAGCAGTTCTTC.

This chain joins TRBV18 and TRBJ1-1; no reliable D call. Germline assignment: CDR1 KGHSH and CDR2 LQKENI. V gave up 8 bases and J gave up 0 bases, with 13 bases separating them. There are 14 residues in the CDR3. CDR3 residues: CASLNGQVNTEAFF. Written as DNA, the CDR3 is TGTGCCAGCCTCAATGGCCAAGTGAACACTGAAGCTTTCTTT.

This clone was detected only once. The chain joins TRBV27 to TRBJ2-6; maybe TRBD1 (6 bases). This CDR3 has 18 amino acids. Trimming removed 5 bases at V and 0 bases at J, with 17 bases between. The germline V gene has CDR1 MNHEY and CDR2 SMNVEV (reference sequence). The CDR3: CASSAKQGRPSGANVLTF. The CDR3 DNA reads as TGTGCCAGCAGTGCAAAACAGGGACGGCCCTCTGGGGCCAACGTCCTGACTTTC.

The chain couples TRBV6-6 to TRBJ1-2; TRBD1 agrees at 9 bases. This CDR3 spans 15 amino acids. The germline gives CDR1 MNHNY, CDR2 SVGAGI (reference sequence). Trimming cost V 2 bases and J 7 bases; bases outside gene matches: 8. The CDR3 bases are TGTGCCAGCAGTTACCTTACAGGGGGCGCTTCTGGCTACACCTTC. Protein: CASSYLTGGASGYTF.

This chain uses TRBV9 with TRBJ2-2; TRBD2 matches 8 bases. Germline V gene data show CDR1 as SGDLS and CDR2 as YYNGEE. This CDR3 has 14 amino acids. V dropped 0 bases and J dropped 10; count of bases not matched to a gene: 5. In DNA form, the CDR3 reads TGTGCCAGCAGCGTAGGGGGACTAGGTGTGGAGCTGTTTTTT. This gives the protein CASSVGGLGVELFF.

V and J are TRBV3-1 (or the pseudogene TRBV3-2) and TRBJ2-3; 11 bases are a match to TRBD2. V shed 1 base and J 3 bases; nucleotides not matched to a gene: 9. Germline V gene lookup returns CDR1 LGHDT and CDR2 YNNKEL (reference sequence). This CDR3 spans 18 amino acids. CDR3 coding DNA: TGTGCCAGCAGCCAAGGAGGGACTAGCGGACCACCAACAGATACGCAGTATTTT. Translation gives CASSQGGTSGPPTDTQYF.

The chain uses TRBV30 and TRBJ2-1; possibly TRBD1 for D (5 bases). CDR1 and CDR2 (germline): GTSNPN, SVGIG (reference sequence). The CDR3 has 12 amino acids. V was pared by 2 bases and J by 5 bases, with 7 bases between. The chain's CDR3 is CAWSSRDNEQFF. Here the CDR3 DNA reads TGTGCCTGGAGTTCCAGGGACAATGAGCAGTTCTTC.

The rearrangement links TRBV11-2 to TRBJ2-6; no reliable D call. V was shortened by 8 bases and J by 1 base, with 9 bases between the two germline ends. Per germline, CDR1 SGHAT and CDR2 FQNNGV. This CDR3 spans 14 amino acids. CDR3 residues: CASAPGSGANVLTF. For the CDR3, the DNA is TGTGCCAGCGCTCCAGGATCTGGGGCCAACGTCCTGACTTTC. Based on the CDR3 plus reference TRBV11-2 and TRBJ2-6, the full variable domain is EAGVAQSPRYKIIEKRQSVAFWCNPISGHATLYWYQQILGQGPKLLIQFQNNGVVDDSQLPKDRFSAERLKGVDSTLKIQPAKLEDSAVYLCASAPGSGANVLTFGAGSRLTVL.

In this sample, this clone turned up a few times. The chain has TRBV3-1 (or the pseudogene TRBV3-2) and TRBJ1-6; tentatively, D is TRBD1 (6 bases). Trimming removed 5 bases from V and 4 bases from J, with 9 bases in between. Germline V gene data show CDR1 as LGHDT and CDR2 as YNNKEL (reference sequence). The CDR3 totals 14 residues. The CDR3 DNA is TGTGCCAGCAGCTCTGGACAGTATAATTCACCCCTCCACTTT. Translating it yields CASSSGQYNSPLHF.

This clone was found a few times. The chain joins TRBV19 to TRBJ1-5; D unresolved. V dropped 6 bases and J dropped 16 bases, with 19 bases sitting between them. This CDR3 has 12 residues. Germline CDR1 is LNHDA and CDR2 is SQIVND (reference sequence). The CDR3 here is CASSPKGLPGHF. The CDR3 DNA is TGTGCCAGTAGCCCAAAGGGCCTTCCGGGACATTTT.

V usage is TRBV27 and J usage is TRBJ1-2; 7 positions match TRBD1. Germline CDR1 MNHEY, CDR2 SMNVEV (reference sequence). This CDR3 region has 15 residues. V lost 5 bases and J lost 4; bases outside the gene matches: 10. This CDR3 reads CASSLQGQVPYGYTF. Written as DNA, the CDR3 is TGTGCCAGCAGTCTCCAAGGACAGGTCCCCTATGGCTACACCTTC.